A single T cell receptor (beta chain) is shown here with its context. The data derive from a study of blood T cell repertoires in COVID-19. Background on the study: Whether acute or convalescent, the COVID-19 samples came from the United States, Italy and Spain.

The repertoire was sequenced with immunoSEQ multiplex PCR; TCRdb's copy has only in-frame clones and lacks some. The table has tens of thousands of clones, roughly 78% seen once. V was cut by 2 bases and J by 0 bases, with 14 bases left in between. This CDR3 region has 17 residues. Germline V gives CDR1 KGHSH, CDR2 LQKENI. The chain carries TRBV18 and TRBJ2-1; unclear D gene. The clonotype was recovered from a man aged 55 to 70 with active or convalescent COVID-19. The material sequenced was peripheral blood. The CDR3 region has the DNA TGTGCCAGCTCACCAAACTTCAGGTCAAGCTCCTACAATGAGCAGTTCTTC. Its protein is CASSPNFRSSSYNEQFF. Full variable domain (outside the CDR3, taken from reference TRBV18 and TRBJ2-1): NAGVMQNPRHLVRRRGQEARLRCSPMKGHSHVYWYRQLPEEGLKFMVYLQKENIIDESGMPKERFSAEFPKEGPSILRIQQVVRGDSAAYFCASSPNFRSSSYNEQFFGPGTRLTVL.